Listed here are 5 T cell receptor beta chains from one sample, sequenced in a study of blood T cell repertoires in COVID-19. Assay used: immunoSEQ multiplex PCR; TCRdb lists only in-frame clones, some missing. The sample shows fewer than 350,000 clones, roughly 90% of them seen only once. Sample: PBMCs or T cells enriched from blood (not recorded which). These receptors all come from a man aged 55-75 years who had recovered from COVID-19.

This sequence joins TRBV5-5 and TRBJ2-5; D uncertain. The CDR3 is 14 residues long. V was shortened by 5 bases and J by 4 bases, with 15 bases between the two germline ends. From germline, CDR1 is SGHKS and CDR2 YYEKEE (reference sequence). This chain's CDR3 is CASRAEALGETQYF. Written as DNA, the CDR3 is TGTGCCAGCAGGGCGGAAGCCCTGGGAGAGACCCAGTACTTC.

CDR3 in amino acids: CASSDRGNVYNEQFF. In DNA form, the CDR3 reads TGCGCCAGCAGTGATAGGGGGAATGTCTACAATGAGCAGTTCTTC. J is TRBJ2-1 and V is TRBV10-2, with a possible D match to TRBD1 (6 bases). CDR3 size: 15 residues. The ends were cut back, 3 bases at V and 3 bases at J, with 12 bases in the middle. In germline, CDR1 is WSHSY, CDR2 SAAADI.

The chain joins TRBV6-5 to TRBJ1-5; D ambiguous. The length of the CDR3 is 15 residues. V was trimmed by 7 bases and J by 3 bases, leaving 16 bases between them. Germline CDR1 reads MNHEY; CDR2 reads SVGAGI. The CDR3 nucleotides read TGTGCCAGCACTCCCCGGCAGGCAGACAATCAGCCCCAGCATTTT. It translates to CASTPRQADNQPQHF.

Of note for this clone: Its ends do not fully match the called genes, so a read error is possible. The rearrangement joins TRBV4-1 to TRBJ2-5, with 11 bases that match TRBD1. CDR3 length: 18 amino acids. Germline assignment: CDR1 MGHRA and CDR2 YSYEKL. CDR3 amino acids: CASSPLHGQGAGQATQYF. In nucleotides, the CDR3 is TGCGCCAGCAGCCCCCTCCACGGACAGGGGGCTGGTCAAGCGACCCAGTACTTC.

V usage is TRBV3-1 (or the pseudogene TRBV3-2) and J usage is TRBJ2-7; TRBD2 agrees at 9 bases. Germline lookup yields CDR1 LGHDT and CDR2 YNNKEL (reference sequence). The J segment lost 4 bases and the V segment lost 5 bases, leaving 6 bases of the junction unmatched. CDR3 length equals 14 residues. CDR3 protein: CASSNSGSGYEQYF. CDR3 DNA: TGTGCCAGCAGCAATAGCGGGAGTGGGTACGAGCAGTACTTC.